The sequence of this T cell receptor (beta chain) was determined in a study of T cells in Graves' hyperthyroidism and ophthalmopathy. This CDR3 has 14 amino acids. Germline V gene lookup returns CDR1 DFQATT and CDR2 SNEGSKA (reference sequence). J lost 4 bases, V lost 4 bases, and 7 bases had no gene match. Amplification targeted TCR beta CDR3 regions from RNA transcripts. During a first-round RT-PCR of the TCR CDR3, the HTBI primer set was used. TCRdb independently ran MiXCR on the multiplex PCR reads; one entry per CDR3 protein. The table lists roughly 700,000 distinct CDR3 sequences, around a sixth of them singletons.

Sequenced sample: blood. The clonotype was recovered from a man aged 50-60 years with Graves' hyperthyroidism. The genes are TRBV20-1 and TRBJ2-1; 7 bases match TRBD2. The CDR3 DNA follows: TGCAGTGCTATGAAACCCGGGAGGTACAATGAGCAGTTCTTC. It is translated as CSAMKPGRYNEQFF.